This TCR beta chain was documented in a study of siplizumab effects on memory and regulatory T cells. Germline loops: CDR1 SGHKS, CDR2 YYEKEE (reference sequence). There are 16 residues in the CDR3. Trimming took off 4 bases at V and 1 base at J, with 18 bases between the two ends. TCRdb keeps only in-frame clones here, not all; method: immunoSEQ multiplex PCR. The sample includes approximately 100,000 clones, around 93% of them seen just once. In regard to this clone: Its antigen is as yet unknown.

Findings and limits, study-wide: Assignment to unstimulated subsets succeeded for only a minor fraction of the alloreactive clones. Proliferating Tregs taken from siplizumab cultures were not shown to have a confirmed suppressive function.

The genes are TRBV5-5 and TRBJ2-7; TRBD1 is a possible D gene (5 bases). The TCR originated in a human donor in good health. Sequencing was done on a sample of non-Treg CD4+ T cells sorted from blood. CDR3 in amino acids: CASSPQGTSASYEQYF. CDR3 sequence (DNA): TGTGCCAGCAGCCCCCAGGGTACGTCAGCGTCCTACGAGCAGTACTTC.